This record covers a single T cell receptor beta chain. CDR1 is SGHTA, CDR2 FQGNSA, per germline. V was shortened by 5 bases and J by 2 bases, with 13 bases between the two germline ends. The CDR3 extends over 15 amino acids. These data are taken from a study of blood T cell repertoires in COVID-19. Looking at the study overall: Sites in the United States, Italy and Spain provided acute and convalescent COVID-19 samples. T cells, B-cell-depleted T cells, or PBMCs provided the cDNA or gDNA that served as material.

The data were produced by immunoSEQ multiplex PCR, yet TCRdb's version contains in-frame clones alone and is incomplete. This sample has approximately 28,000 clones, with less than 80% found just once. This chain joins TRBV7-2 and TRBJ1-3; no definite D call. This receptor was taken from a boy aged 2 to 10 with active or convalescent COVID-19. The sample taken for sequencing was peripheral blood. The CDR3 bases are TGTGCCAGCAGCGTGCAGAGGCTGGCTGGAAACACCATATATTTT. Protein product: CASSVQRLAGNTIYF.